This entry concerns a single TCR beta chain. The data belong to a study of T cell changes during pregnancy in multiple sclerosis. Here immunoSEQ multiplex PCR was the method, and the copy in TCRdb shows in-frame clones only, minus some. The repertoire holds roughly 49,000 clones, with 92% as singletons. The receptor was derived from a female donor with multiple sclerosis, enrolled in a pregnancy study. Material: CD4+ T cells from peripheral blood mononuclear cells, obtained in the second trimester of pregnancy.

The CDR3 bases are TGTGCCAGCAGTCACACTTCGGGAGTCGGCAATCAGCCCCAGCATTTT. Protein sequence: CASSHTSGVGNQPQHF. The J gene is TRBJ1-5, the V gene TRBV27; D remains unclear. The CDR3 contains 16 residues. The germline V gene has CDR1 MNHEY and CDR2 SMNVEV (reference sequence). V was pared by 5 bases and J by 2 bases, with 16 bases between.